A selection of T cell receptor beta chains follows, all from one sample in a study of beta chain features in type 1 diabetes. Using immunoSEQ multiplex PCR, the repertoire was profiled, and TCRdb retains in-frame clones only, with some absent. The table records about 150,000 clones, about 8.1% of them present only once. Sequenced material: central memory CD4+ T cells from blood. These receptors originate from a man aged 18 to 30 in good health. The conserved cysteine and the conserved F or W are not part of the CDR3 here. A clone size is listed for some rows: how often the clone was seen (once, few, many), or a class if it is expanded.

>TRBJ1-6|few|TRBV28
ASTQGQDNSPLH
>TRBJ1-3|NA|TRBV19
ASSIGGGSGNTIY
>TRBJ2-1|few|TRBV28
ASITPGDRLIDEQF
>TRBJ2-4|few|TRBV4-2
ASSQPGQEKNIQY
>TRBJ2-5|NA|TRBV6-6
ASMYVGGEETQY
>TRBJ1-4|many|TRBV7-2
ASSVDRDGEKLF
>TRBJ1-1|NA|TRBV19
ASSSQGNTEAF
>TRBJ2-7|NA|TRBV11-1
ASSFLDREQY
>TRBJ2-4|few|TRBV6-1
ASSEQPAGLALAKNIQY
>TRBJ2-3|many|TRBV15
ATSRWAGGSTDTQY
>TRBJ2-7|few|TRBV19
ASIREPPSYEQY
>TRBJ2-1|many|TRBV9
ASSVRGSTYTIHNEQF
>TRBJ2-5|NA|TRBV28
ASRKLAGLYQETQY
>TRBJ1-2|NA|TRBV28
ASSLRRIGYT
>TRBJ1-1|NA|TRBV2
ASSEGLTEAF
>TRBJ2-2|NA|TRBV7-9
ASSLDWGPANTGELF
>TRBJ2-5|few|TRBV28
ASSPGTGGEAEETQY
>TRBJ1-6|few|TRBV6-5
ATSSPGQPSPLH
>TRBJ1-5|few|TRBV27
ASSSYSNQPQH
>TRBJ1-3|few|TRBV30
ASEQGNTIY
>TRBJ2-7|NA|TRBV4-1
ASSQAGGRSYEQY
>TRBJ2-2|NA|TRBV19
AASGTQNTGELF
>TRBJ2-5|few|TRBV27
ASSRRLAGGFGETQY
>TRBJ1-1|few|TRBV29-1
SAYRDRGFSEAF
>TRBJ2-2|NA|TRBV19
ASSPRLAPQAGELF
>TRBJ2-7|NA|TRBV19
ASQDRGLTNSYEQY
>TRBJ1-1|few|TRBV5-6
ASSFDRVMNTEAF
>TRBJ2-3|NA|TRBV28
ASSTQGLARATDTQY
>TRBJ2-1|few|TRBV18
ASSPDFGGRADEQF
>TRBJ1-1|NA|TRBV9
ASSARRGRSTEAF
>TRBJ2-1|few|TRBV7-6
ASSGRGNEQF
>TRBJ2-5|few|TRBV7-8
ASSPRTGRGEQY
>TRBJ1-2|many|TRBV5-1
ASSPGPGSGYT
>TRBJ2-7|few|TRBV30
AWNSRRQNYEQY
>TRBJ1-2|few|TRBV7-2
ASSLAGGGYT
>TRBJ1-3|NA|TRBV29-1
SVGQAGNTIY
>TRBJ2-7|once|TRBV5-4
ASSTLDRHEQY
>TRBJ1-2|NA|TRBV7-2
ASSPRGYGYT
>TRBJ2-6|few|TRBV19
ASRDTRVSGANVLT
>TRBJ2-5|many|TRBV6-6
ASRATGGKETQY
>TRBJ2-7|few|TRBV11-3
ASSSGTSAHEQY
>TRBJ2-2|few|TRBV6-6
ASKGPGGHGELF
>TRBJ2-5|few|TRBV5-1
ASSLTSVIGQETQY
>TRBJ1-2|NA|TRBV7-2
ASSSDPARGYGYT
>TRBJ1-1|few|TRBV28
ASSSLGTNTEAF
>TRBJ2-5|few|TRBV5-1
ASSPEGAAETQY
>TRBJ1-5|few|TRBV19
ASIRTGKGQPQH
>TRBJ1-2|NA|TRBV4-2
ASSPDRADGYT
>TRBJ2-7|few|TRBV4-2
ASSQRAGDSYEQY
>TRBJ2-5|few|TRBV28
ASSHGTGSGETQY
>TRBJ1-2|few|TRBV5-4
ASSPDKSYGYT
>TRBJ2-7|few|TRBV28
ASSLTQSYEQY
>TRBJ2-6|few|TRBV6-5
AIAGGQSGANVLT
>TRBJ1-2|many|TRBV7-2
ASSLTSAQGYGYT